These 10 T cell receptor beta chains share one sample of origin, sequenced in a study of early T cells in non-severe SARS-CoV-2 infection. One entry per CDR3 protein, called by TCRdb with MiXCR from the 5' RACE reads. The sample includes about 77,000 distinct CDR3 sequences, roughly 12% of them seen just once. This sample comprised whole blood, obtained at baseline. The receptor source for this set is an adult who was a healthcare worker with PCR-confirmed SARS-CoV-2 infection or an uninfected control (not recorded which). The donor label of this sample is uncertain.

This clonotype came up a few times. The chain links TRBV18 to TRBJ2-1; a possible D gene is TRBD2 (5 bases). The V gene lost 2 bases and the J gene lost 3 bases, with 11 bases spanning the gap. CDR1 is KGHSH and CDR2 is LQKENI in the germline V gene. The CDR3 totals 15 residues. CDR3 protein: CASSPVLEDYNEQFF. The DNA for the CDR3 is TGTGCCAGCTCACCAGTACTAGAGGACTACAATGAGCAGTTCTTC.

This clonotype came up a few times. The V gene is TRBV7-2, the J gene TRBJ1-6; weak D call: TRBD1 (5 bases). V was shortened by 5 bases and J by 0 bases, with 11 bases between the two germline ends. The CDR3 is 16 amino acids. Germline V lookup: CDR1 SGHTA, CDR2 FQGNSA. The CDR3 is CASSPTGDSYNSPLHF. The CDR3 bases are TGTGCCAGCAGCCCAACAGGCGACTCCTATAATTCACCCCTCCACTTT.

On this clonotype: A much larger clone is a single base away; this may be a read error. J is TRBJ2-5 and V is TRBV7-8; D not certain. The CDR3 totals 11 residues. The germline gives CDR1 SGHVS, CDR2 FQNEAQ. CDR3 sequence: CSSSAEETQYF. The CDR3 DNA reads as TGTTCCAGCAGCGCAGAAGAGACCCAGTACTTC.

This clonotype showed up many times. V is TRBV7-3 and J is TRBJ2-1, with D perhaps TRBD1 or TRBD2 (6 bases each). This CDR3 spans 17 amino acids. Trimming took 5 bases from V and 5 from J, leaving 22 bases between them. CDR1 SGHTA and CDR2 FQGTGA come from the germline V gene. The CDR3 nucleotides read TGTGCCAGCAGCACTTCCCGACTGGGGGGCAGGAACAATGAGCAGTTCTTC. This sequence encodes CASSTSRLGGRNNEQFF.

This clonotype has ten or more counts. The chain couples TRBV14 to TRBJ2-7, with D uncertain. Germline assignment: CDR1 SGHDN and CDR2 FVKESK. CDR3 length: 13 residues. V was trimmed by 4 bases and J by 7 bases, leaving 14 bases between them. The CDR3 DNA reads as TGTGCCAGCAGCCCCTTTTCGGTGGCTGAGCAGTACTTC. Translating gives CASSPFSVAEQYF.

The rearrangement links TRBV5-1 to TRBJ2-5, with 9 bases fitting TRBD1. The V gene's germline CDR1 is SGHRS and CDR2 YFSETQ. The length of the CDR3 is 14 residues. Trimming at V came to 4 bases and at J to 4 bases, leaving 5 bases not matched to a gene. The CDR3 here is CASSQWTGAETQYF. The CDR3 DNA follows: TGCGCCAGCAGCCAGTGGACAGGGGCAGAGACCCAGTACTTC.

The chain has TRBV7-4 and TRBJ2-1; D gene ambiguous. From germline, CDR1 is SGHVT and CDR2 SQSDAQ. The CDR3 runs to 14 residues. The V gene lost 5 bases and the J gene lost 7 bases, with 15 bases spanning the gap. CDR3 sequence: CASSPSDLGNEQFF. In DNA form, the CDR3 reads TGTGCCAGCAGCCCGTCGGACCTGGGGAATGAGCAGTTCTTC.

This clonotype was found a few times. The chain carries TRBV19 and TRBJ2-7, with TRBD1 matching over 7 bases. J gave up 5 bases and V 4 bases, and 11 bases lay outside the gene matches. Germline V gene lookup returns CDR1 LNHDA and CDR2 SQIVND (reference sequence). The CDR3 length is 15 residues. The CDR3 reads CASSTGTVDPDEQYF. For the CDR3, the DNA is TGTGCCAGTAGTACCGGGACAGTGGACCCGGACGAGCAGTACTTC.

The chain's CDR3 is CASSLVLAGCSTDTQYF. CDR3 nucleotides: TGTGCCAGCAGCTTGGTTTTAGCGGGGTGCAGCACAGATACGCAGTATTTT. V gene TRBV5-4 combines with J gene TRBJ2-3, with 8 bases matching TRBD2. The CDR3 is made up of 17 amino acids. The trim removed 0 bases at V and 0 bases at J, leaving 6 bases unmatched. From germline, CDR1 is SGHNT and CDR2 YYREEE (reference sequence).

This clonotype was recorded only once. The J gene is TRBJ2-5, the V gene TRBV5-5; TRBD2 matches 10 bases. V gave up 4 bases and J gave up 5 bases; unmatched junction bases: 8. The CDR3 is 15 residues long. CDR1 is SGHKS, CDR2 YYEKEE, per germline (reference sequence). In nucleotides, the CDR3 is TGTGCCAGCAGCCCTAGCGGGGGTTTGTGGGAGACCCAGTACTTC. Translating gives CASSPSGGLWETQYF.